This T cell receptor (beta chain) was identified in a study of T-cell memory formation after mild COVID-19. Study as a whole: Each donor largely had its own TCR clusters. Findings of the study overall: Detection of some responders pre-infection suggested pre-existing cross-reactive memory T cells participated. The CD4+ clones that contracted clustered mainly within CM and EM, and the CD8+ clones concentrated in EMRA.

TCR alpha and TCR beta cDNA libraries carrying sample barcodes and UMIs were produced by 5'RACE using constant-segment primers. MiXCR was run by TCRdb on the 5' RACE reads, yielding one entry per CDR3 protein. The sample comprises 200,000 to 250,000 distinct CDR3 sequences, more than 8% of which are singletons, and roughly a fifth rests with the top ten. Trimming pared 3 bases from V and 2 bases from J, leaving 7 bases between. Germline V CDR1 and CDR2: DFQATT, SNEGSKA (reference sequence). This CDR3 has 12 amino acids. This clonotype was observed once. Antigen specificity is unknown. The clonotype was recovered from a man younger than 35 who had mild COVID-19 (a few samples of this study predate the infection). Cell type and time point are not known. The chain carries TRBV20-1 and TRBJ2-5, with D uncertain. Sequenced input: PBMCs or a T cell subset sorted from them (not recorded which). CDR3 residues: CSASPQQETQYF. The CDR3 bases are TGCAGTGCTAGTCCCCAGCAAGAGACCCAGTACTTC.